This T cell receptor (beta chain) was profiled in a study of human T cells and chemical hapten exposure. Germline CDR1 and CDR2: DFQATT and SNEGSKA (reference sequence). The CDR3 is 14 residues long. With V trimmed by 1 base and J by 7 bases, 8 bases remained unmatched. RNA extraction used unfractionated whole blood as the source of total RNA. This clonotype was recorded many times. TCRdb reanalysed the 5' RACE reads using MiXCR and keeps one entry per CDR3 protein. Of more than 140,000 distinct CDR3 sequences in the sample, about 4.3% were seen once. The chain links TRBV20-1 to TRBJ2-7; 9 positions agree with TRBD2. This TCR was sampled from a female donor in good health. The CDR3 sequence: CSARVGGGAGEQYF. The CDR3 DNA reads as TGCAGTGCTAGAGTTGGCGGGGGGGCCGGGGAGCAGTACTTC.